The table lists the clone carrying this T cell receptor (beta chain) with a few counts. The target antigen is unknown. Read sequence stops 3 residues before the CDR3 end, and the germline J gene provides the missing end. Distinct nucleotide sequences in the sample also encode this CDR3. Control and CVID samples contributed equal amounts of genomic DNA. TCRdb's copy holds only in-frame clones and misses some; the assay was immunoSEQ multiplex PCR. The specimen has about 35,000 clones, none found just once. This record belongs to a study of T cell clonality in common variable immunodeficiency. The study's findings and limits: CVID patient heterogeneity limited repertoire-clinical complication correlations. Fewer TCRbeta clones were shared among CVID subjects than controls. Common variable immunodeficiency TCR beta sequences reportedly had fewer deletions and N-nucleotide insertions.

CDR3 length: 15 residues. The J segment lost 0 bases and the V segment lost 3 bases, leaving 2 bases of the junction unmatched. Germline CDR1 and CDR2: KGHSH and LQKENI. The origin of this receptor is a person aged 18 to 69 in good health. Sequences were obtained from peripheral blood mononuclear cells. This chain joins TRBV18 and TRBJ1-3; 7 bases are shared with TRBD1. CDR3 bases read: TGTGCCAGCTCACCTAGGGACAGCTCTGGAAACACC. This sequence encodes CASSPRDSSGNT. The whole CDR3 is CASSPRDSSGNTIYF.